The 6 T cell receptor beta chains below were found in one sample sequenced in a study of blood T cells in healthy people across ages. Alongside a J-beta primer mix, a sample-barcoded 5' primer served in a second PCR lasting roughly 6 to 12 cycles. In TCRdb, the 5' RACE reads were re-called with MiXCR into one record per CDR3 protein. Found here are approximately 700,000 distinct CDR3 sequences, around 32% of them singletons; the top ten hold less than 20%. Sequencing was done on a sample of blood. These receptors all come from a woman aged 80 or older in good health.

For this clonotype: This sequence may be a read error, since a much larger clone differs from it by one base. CDR3 nucleotides: TGTGCCAGTATTCCTGGGACCTCTGGGGCCAACGTCCGGACTTTC. This gives the protein CASIPGTSGANVRTF. This chain joins TRBV5-6 and TRBJ2-6; the D gene could be TRBD1 or TRBD2 (5 bases each). The CDR3 contains 15 residues. CDR1 SGHDT and CDR2 YYEEEE come from the germline V gene.

A note on this clonotype: Given a much more abundant clone one base away, this may be a read error. The chain employs TRBV5-5 and TRBJ2-5, with a possible D match to TRBD2 (5 bases). Looked up from germline, CDR1 is SGHKS and CDR2 is YYEKEE (reference sequence). Trimming took 1 base from V and 11 from J, leaving 18 bases between them. This CDR3 comprises 14 residues. The DNA for the CDR3 is TGTGCCAGCAGCTTGTACTCGGGGTCCGATGAGCAGTACTTC. Translation: CASSLYSGSDEQYF.

The J gene is TRBJ2-4, the V gene TRBV11-1; D gene unclear. The germline V gene has CDR1 SGHAT and CDR2 FQDESV (reference sequence). CDR3 length: 16 amino acids. Trimming cost V 1 base and J 3 bases, with 13 bases left between them. This CDR3 reads CASSLGSDSGKNIQYF. CDR3 in DNA: TGTGCCAGCAGCTTAGGGTCCGATTCAGGCAAAAACATTCAGTACTTC.

The chain recombines TRBV6-5 with TRBJ2-1; D is undetermined. Trimming took off 0 bases at V and 0 bases at J, with 6 bases between the two ends. The CDR3 is 15 amino acids. Germline V gene lookup returns CDR1 MNHEY and CDR2 SVGAGI. This CDR3 is CASSYSESSYNEQFF. CDR3 coding DNA: TGTGCCAGCAGTTACTCGGAGAGCTCCTACAATGAGCAGTTCTTC.

This clonotype was counted a few times. The chain uses TRBV19 and TRBJ2-5; 9 bases agree with TRBD1. CDR1 is LNHDA, CDR2 SQIVND, per germline (reference sequence). The CDR3 contains 11 residues. The junction had 4 bases not matched to a gene; V was cut back by 5 bases and J by 12 bases. This chain's CDR3 is CASSSRDREYF. The CDR3 DNA sequence: TGTGCCAGTAGTTCCCGGGACAGGGAGTACTTC.

Concerning this clonotype itself: A much larger clone is a single base away; this may be a read error. The V gene is TRBV20-1, the J gene TRBJ2-1; possible D gene TRBD2, 5 bases. The CDR3 contains 15 residues. V dropped 5 bases and J dropped 9 bases, with 23 bases sitting between them. Germline CDR1 reads DFQATT; CDR2 reads SNEGSKA (reference sequence). Written as DNA, the CDR3 is TGCAGTGCTCCCGCGGGCGGGCGAAAACGCGGTGAGCAGTTCTTC. Its translation is CSAPAGGRKRGEQFF.